The TCR beta chain described here comes from a study of cytomegalovirus exposure and HLA in healthy donors. Findings of the study overall: An analysis done earlier found most TCR beta V segments productive about 87% or about 30% of the time. Listed as cytomegalovirus-associated were roughly 180 TCR beta chains.

Notes on this clone: The antigen is not known.

PCR was performed using 60 Vbeta and 13 Jbeta primers. Assay: immunoSEQ multiplex PCR; the TCRdb copy retains only in-frame clones and omits some. Here the sample spans about 85,000 clones, about 72% being singletons. The sample taken for sequencing was PBMCs. The sequence derives from a man aged 25-45 years in good health and CMV-seronegative.

The CDR3 region has the DNA TGTGCCAGCAGCTTCGGTGGGGCATTAGATACGCAGTATTTT. Translated: CASSFGGALDTQYF. This rearrangement joins TRBV11-2 to TRBJ2-3, with D perhaps matching TRBD1 (5 bases). This CDR3 region has 14 residues. CDR1 and CDR2 (germline): SGHAT, FQNNGV. Trimming left V 3 bases short and J 5 bases short, with 12 bases between.